This T cell receptor (beta chain) was sequenced in a study of T-cell memory formation after mild COVID-19. This clonotype showed up just a few times. cDNA libraries for TCR alpha and TCR beta, carrying sample barcodes and UMIs, came from 5'RACE with constant-segment primers. TCRdb re-called the 5' RACE reads through MiXCR, storing one row per CDR3 protein. The sample consists of just under 150,000 distinct CDR3 sequences, around 21% of them appearing once. This TCR was sampled from an adult woman who had mild COVID-19 (a few samples of this study predate the infection). Cell type and time point are not known. Sequencing was performed on PBMCs or a T cell subset sorted from them (not recorded which).

The CDR3 nucleotides read TGTGCCAGCAGCCAGGTCTCCGGCACCTACCTAGCCGAGCAGTACTTC. This codes for CASSQVSGTYLAEQYF. The rearrangement uses TRBV4-2 and TRBJ2-7, with a weak D call TRBD2 (5 bases). V was pared by 3 bases and J by 6 bases, with 21 bases between. CDR3 size: 16 residues. Germline CDR1 and CDR2: LGHNA and YNFKEQ.